This T cell receptor beta chain appears in the sequencing data of a study of blood T cells in healthy people across ages. Trimming left V 2 bases short and J 3 bases short, with 12 bases between. Germline values: CDR1 KGHSH, CDR2 LQKENI. The CDR3 is made up of 15 amino acids. Primers used in a second PCR of about 7 to 11 cycles were a sample-barcoded 5' primer and a J-beta primer mix. Carrying 12 random nucleotides, a template-switch adaptor labeled each individual cDNA molecule. TCRdb re-analysed the 5' RACE reads in MiXCR, keeping a single row per CDR3 protein. This table holds under 1 million distinct CDR3 sequences, about 42% found once.

The chain couples TRBV18 to TRBJ2-3, with a weak D call TRBD2 (6 bases). The sample consisted of blood. The sequence derives from a man aged 55 to 70 in good health. CDR3 region: CASSPGGIGTDTQYF. In nucleotides, the CDR3 is TGTGCCAGCTCACCAGGCGGGATCGGGACAGATACGCAGTATTTT.